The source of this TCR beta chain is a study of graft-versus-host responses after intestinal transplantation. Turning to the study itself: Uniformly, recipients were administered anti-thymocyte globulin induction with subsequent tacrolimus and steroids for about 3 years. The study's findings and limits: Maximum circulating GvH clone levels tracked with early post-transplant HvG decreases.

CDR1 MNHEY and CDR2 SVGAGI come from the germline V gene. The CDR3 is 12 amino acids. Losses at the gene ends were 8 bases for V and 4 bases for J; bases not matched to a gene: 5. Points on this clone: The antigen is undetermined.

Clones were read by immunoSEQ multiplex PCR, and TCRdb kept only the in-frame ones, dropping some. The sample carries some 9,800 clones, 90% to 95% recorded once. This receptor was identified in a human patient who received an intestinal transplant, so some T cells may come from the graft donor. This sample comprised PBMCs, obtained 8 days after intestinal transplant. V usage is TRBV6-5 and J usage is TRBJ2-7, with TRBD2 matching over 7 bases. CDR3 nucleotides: TGTGCCAGCGGACTAGGAAGGTACGAGCAGTACTTC. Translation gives CASGLGRYEQYF.